A single sample is the source of the 8 T cell receptor beta chains below, sequenced in a study of shared clonotypes between healthy human individuals. TCRdb's table, derived via immunoSEQ multiplex PCR, lists solely in-frame clones and lacks some. The sample carries a few million clones, 85% to 95% recorded once. The sequencing input was naive CD4+ T cells from PBMCs. Subset: CD45RA+ positively selected. These receptors were obtained from a man between 18 and 29 years old in good health. Some clones in this sample may be carry-over from other donors' samples.

Concerning this clone: This same CDR3 is encoded by further DNA sequences in the sample. This rearrangement joins TRBV5-5 to TRBJ1-4, with D possibly matching TRBD1 (5 bases). The germline gives CDR1 SGHKS, CDR2 YYEKEE (reference sequence). V dropped 0 bases and J dropped 0 bases, with 12 bases sitting between them. The CDR3 length is 17 residues. This CDR3 is CASSLARGPATNEKLFF. Written as DNA, the CDR3 is TGTGCCAGCAGCTTGGCGCGGGGCCCAGCAACTAATGAAAAACTGTTTTTT.

This chain joins TRBV2 and TRBJ2-5; 8 bases fit TRBD1. V lost 6 bases, J lost 1 base, and 10 bases stayed unmatched. Per germline, CDR1 SNHLY and CDR2 FYNNEI. CDR3 length equals 16 residues. CDR3 sequence (DNA): TGTGCCAGCAGATGGACAGGGTCAAGATTCCAAGAGACCCAGTACTTC. Translated, it gives CASRWTGSRFQETQYF.

The chain links TRBV27 to TRBJ2-3; D unclear. The CDR3 totals 13 residues. The V end was cut by 5 bases, the J end by 5 bases, with 11 bases between. The germline CDR1 and CDR2 sequences are MNHEY and SMNVEV (reference sequence). The CDR3 protein is CASSPTGLDTQYF. As DNA, the CDR3 is TGTGCCAGCAGTCCCACGGGCCTAGATACGCAGTATTTT.

The chain uses TRBV25-1 and TRBJ1-3; TRBD1 matches at 7 bases. The J segment lost 4 bases and the V segment lost 7 bases, leaving 7 bases of the junction unmatched. The CDR3 is 14 amino acids. Germline V gene data show CDR1 as MGHDK and CDR2 as SYGVNS. The CDR3 is CASTRGGTGNTIYF. Here the CDR3 DNA reads TGTGCCAGCACCCGAGGGGGCACCGGAAACACCATATATTTT. Complete variable domain (other parts from reference TRBV25-1 and TRBJ1-3): EADIYQTPRYLVIGTGKKITLECSQTMGHDKMYWYQQDPGMELHLIHYSYGVNSTEKGDLSSESTVSRIRTEHFPLTLESARPSHTSQYLCASTRGGTGNTIYFGEGSWLTVV.

The chain has TRBV4-1 and TRBJ1-3, with a weak D call TRBD1 (6 bases). Trimming removed 1 base from V and 6 bases from J, with 13 bases in between. The CDR3 sequence is 15 residues long. Germline V lookup: CDR1 MGHRA, CDR2 YSYEKL. CDR3 in amino acids: CASSQVGGAVNTIYF. In nucleotides, the CDR3 is TGCGCCAGCAGCCAAGTAGGGGGGGCTGTAAACACCATATATTTT.

The gene calls are TRBV4-3 and TRBJ2-7, with unresolved D. The V gene's germline CDR1 is LGHNA and CDR2 YSLEER. The CDR3 spans 15 residues. V was cut by 0 bases and J by 2 bases, with 11 bases left in between. Written as DNA, the CDR3 is TGCGCCAGCAGCCAAGAGCTGACTCATGCCTACGAGCAGTACTTC. Its protein is CASSQELTHAYEQYF.

The V call is TRBV7-6, the J call TRBJ2-5; 9 bases agree with TRBD1. V lost 5 bases to trimming and J lost 5 bases; unmatched junction nucleotides: 6. Germline lookup yields CDR1 SGHVS and CDR2 FNYEAQ. The CDR3 runs 14 residues. CDR3 sequence: CASSKTGGRETQYF. The CDR3, as DNA: TGTGCCAGCAGCAAAACAGGGGGCCGCGAGACCCAGTACTTC. The full variable domain, with the rest looked up from reference TRBV7-6 and TRBJ2-5, is GAGVSQSPRYKVTKRGQDVALRCDPISGHVSLYWYRQALGQGPEFLTYFNYEAQQDKSGLPNDRFSAERPEGSISTLTIQRTEQRDSAMYRCASSKTGGRETQYFGPGTRLLVL.

The chain couples TRBV5-1 to TRBJ2-1; no reliable D call. This CDR3 has 17 residues. Germline V lookup: CDR1 SGHRS, CDR2 YFSETQ. V was shortened by 4 bases and J by 11 bases, with 28 bases between the two germline ends. CDR3 coding DNA: TGCGCCAGCAGCCCGTCCGAGCCGGGCCGGAATAGTTTTCAGCAGTTCTTC. Protein: CASSPSEPGRNSFQQFF.